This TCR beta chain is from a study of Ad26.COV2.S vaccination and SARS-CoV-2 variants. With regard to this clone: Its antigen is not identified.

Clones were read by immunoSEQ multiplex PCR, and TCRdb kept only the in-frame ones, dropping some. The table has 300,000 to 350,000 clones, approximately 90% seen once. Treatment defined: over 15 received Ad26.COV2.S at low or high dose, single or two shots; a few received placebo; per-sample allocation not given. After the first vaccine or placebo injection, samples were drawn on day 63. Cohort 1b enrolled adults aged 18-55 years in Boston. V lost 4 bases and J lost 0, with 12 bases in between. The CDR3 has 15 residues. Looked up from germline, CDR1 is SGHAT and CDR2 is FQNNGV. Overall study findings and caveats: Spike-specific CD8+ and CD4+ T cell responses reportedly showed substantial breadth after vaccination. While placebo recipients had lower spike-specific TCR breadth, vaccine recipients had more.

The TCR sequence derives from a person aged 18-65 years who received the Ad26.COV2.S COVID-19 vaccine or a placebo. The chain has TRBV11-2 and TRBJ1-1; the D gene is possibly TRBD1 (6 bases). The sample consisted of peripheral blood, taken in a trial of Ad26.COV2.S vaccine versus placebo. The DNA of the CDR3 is TGTGCCAGCAGCTCCTCGGGACATTTGAACACTGAAGCTTTCTTT. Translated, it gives CASSSSGHLNTEAFF.